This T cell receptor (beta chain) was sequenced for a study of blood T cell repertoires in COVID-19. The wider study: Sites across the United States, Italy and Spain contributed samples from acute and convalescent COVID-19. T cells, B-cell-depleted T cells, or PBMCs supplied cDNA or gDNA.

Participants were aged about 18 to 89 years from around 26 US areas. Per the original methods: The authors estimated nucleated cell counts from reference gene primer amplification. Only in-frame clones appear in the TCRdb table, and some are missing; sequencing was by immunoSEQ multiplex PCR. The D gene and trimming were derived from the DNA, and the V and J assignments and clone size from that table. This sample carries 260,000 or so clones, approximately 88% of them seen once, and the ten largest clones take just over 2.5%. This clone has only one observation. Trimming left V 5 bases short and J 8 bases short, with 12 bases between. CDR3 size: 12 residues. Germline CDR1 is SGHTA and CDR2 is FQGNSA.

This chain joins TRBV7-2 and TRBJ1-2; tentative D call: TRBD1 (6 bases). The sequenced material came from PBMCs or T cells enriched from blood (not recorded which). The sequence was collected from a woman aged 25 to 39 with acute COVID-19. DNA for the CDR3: TGTGCCAGCAGCACGACAGGTCGGGGCTACACCTTC. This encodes CASSTTGRGYTF.